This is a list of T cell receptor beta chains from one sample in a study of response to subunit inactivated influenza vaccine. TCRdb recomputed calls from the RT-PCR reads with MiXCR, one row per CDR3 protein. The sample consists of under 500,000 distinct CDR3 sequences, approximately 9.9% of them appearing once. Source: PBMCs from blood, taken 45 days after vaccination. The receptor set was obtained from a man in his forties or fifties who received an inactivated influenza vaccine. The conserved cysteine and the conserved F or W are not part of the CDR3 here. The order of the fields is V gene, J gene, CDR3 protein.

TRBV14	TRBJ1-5	ASSSYRVPGQPQH
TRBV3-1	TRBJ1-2	ASSPYGQNYGYT
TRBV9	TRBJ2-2	ASSVRLFGQNTGELF
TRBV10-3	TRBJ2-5	AISVGKQETQY
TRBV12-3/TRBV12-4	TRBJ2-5	ASSLSGPYQETQY
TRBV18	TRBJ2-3	ASSPLWTGESDTQY
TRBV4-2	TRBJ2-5	ASSQTSGLIETQY
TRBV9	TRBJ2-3	ASSADRGGDTQY
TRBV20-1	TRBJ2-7	SARKTSGVLYEQY
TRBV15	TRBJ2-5	ATSKKRERQETQY
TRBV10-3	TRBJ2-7	AISAHTSGSFYEQY
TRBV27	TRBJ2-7	ASSLLGNTAYEQY
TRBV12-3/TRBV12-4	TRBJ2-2	ASRPGGPPGELF
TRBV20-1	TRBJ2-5	SARDSGGGETQY
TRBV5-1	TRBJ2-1	ASSQLGLGRGYNEQF
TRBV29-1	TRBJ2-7	SVLPAWTSGRGEQY
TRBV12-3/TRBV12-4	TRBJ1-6	ASRKQGVRNSPLH
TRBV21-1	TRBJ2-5	ASPRREETQY
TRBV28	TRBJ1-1	ASSLTGITAF
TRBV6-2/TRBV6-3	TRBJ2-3	ASSYLGGTTATQY
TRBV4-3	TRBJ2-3	ASSSTPRQGVSTDTQY
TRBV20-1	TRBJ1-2	SASLQVGYGYT
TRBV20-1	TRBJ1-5	SASSRGFNQPQH
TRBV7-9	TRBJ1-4	ASSLTARDEKLF
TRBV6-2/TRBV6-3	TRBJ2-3	ASSSGVNTQY
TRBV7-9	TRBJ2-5	ASSLASGRVETQY
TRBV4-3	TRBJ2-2	ASSQDWPRLGELF
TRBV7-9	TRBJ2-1	ASSVGTSGFYEQF
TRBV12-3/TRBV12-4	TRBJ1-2	ASSAEVTANYGYT
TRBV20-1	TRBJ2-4	SASSSVTGYIQY
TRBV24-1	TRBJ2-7	ATSERQGYLSSYEQY
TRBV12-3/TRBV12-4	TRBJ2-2	ASSYAAGGSGELF
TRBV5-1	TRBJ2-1	ASSLEAGLGRYEQF
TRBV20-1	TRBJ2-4	SAAFSAKNIQY
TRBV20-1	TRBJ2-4	SARDDSLKSLAKNIQY
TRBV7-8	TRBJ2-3	ASRNGTGLNTQY
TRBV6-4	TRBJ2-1	ASSLELAAYNEQF
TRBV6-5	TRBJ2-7	ASSYSTQGYEQY
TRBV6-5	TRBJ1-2	ASSSTGGNYGYT
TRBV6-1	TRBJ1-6	ASSSGLDNSPLH
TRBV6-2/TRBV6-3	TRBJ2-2	AGSAHGELF
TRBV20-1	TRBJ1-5	SARPTAGLSNQPQH